The rows below give T cell receptor beta chains drawn from one sample of a study of T-cell reconstitution after alpha-beta-depleted transplantation in children. One entry per CDR3 protein results from TCRdb running MiXCR on the PCR reads. The sample has about 360,000 distinct CDR3 sequences, about 14% seen once. Material: PBMCs, obtained from the stem cell graft. The receptors were gathered from a human donor who donated a stem cell graft to a child with Fanconi anemia. The CDR3 runs from the conserved cysteine through the conserved F or W. D genes are given only for firm matches. The size field is filled for only some rows; it gives once, few, many or a size class.

TRBJ1-2 14 TRBV7-2 few NA CASSLADLIGGYTF TGTGCCAGCAGCTTAGCGGACCTTATAGGGGGCTACACCTTC
TRBJ1-4 15 TRBV7-6 few NA CASSPNGPLNEKLFF TGTGCCAGCAGCCCGAATGGGCCGCTTAATGAAAAACTGTTTTTT
TRBJ2-3 17 TRBV7-2 NA NA CASSLEPASALTDTQYF TGTGCCAGCAGCCTAGAGCCCGCTAGCGCACTCACAGATACGCAGTATTTT
TRBJ2-3 13 TRBV7-2 many NA CASSPQPADTQYF TGTGCCAGCAGCCCCCAACCGGCAGATACGCAGTATTTT
TRBJ2-5 15 TRBV5-1 many TRBD1 CASRRSNRGEETQYF TGCGCCAGCAGACGGAGCAACAGGGGCGAAGAGACCCAGTACTTC
TRBJ1-1 14 TRBV5-1 many TRBD1 CASSRGTGFDEAFF TGCGCCAGCAGCCGAGGGACAGGGTTTGATGAAGCTTTCTTT
TRBJ2-4 13 TRBV29-1 many NA CSGGGNSENIQYF TGCAGCGGAGGGGGTAATTCGGAAAACATTCAGTACTTC
TRBJ1-3 13 TRBV12-3/TRBV12-4 many TRBD1 CASSGTGKNTIYF TGTGCCAGCAGTGGGACAGGGAAAAACACCATATATTTT
TRBJ2-7 12 TRBV12-3/TRBV12-4 many NA CASGGSSYEQYF TGTGCCAGCGGGGGGAGCTCCTACGAGCAGTACTTC
TRBJ1-4 12 TRBV7-8 many NA CASSRVGEKLFF TGTGCCAGCAGTCGCGTTGGTGAAAAACTGTTTTTT
TRBJ2-3 14 TRBV29-1 NA NA CSATPAGLADTQYF TGCAGCGCCACGCCCGCGGGTTTGGCAGATACGCAGTATTTT
TRBJ1-1 16 TRBV6-1 few NA CASRTYGGAANTEAFF TGTGCCAGCAGGACATACGGGGGGGCGGCGAACACTGAAGCTTTCTTT
TRBJ1-2 15 TRBV27 NA TRBD1 CASRKTWTGDYGYTF TGTGCCAGCAGAAAAACTTGGACAGGGGACTATGGCTACACCTTC
TRBJ2-5 13 TRBV15 few NA CATTGLVGETQYF TGTGCCACGACGGGCCTCGTGGGGGAGACCCAGTACTTC
TRBJ2-4 13 TRBV12-3/TRBV12-4 few TRBD1 CASSDRDKNIQYF TGTGCCAGCAGTGACAGGGACAAAAACATTCAGTACTTC
TRBJ1-1 13 TRBV6-6 few NA CASSYTRDGEAFF TGTGCCAGCAGTTACACCAGGGATGGGGAAGCTTTCTTT
TRBJ1-1 14 TRBV5-1 few TRBD1 CASSSGQGYTEAFF TGCGCCAGCAGCTCGGGACAGGGGTACACTGAAGCTTTCTTT
TRBJ1-2 15 TRBV12-3/TRBV12-4 few TRBD1 CASSILTGGSYGYTF TGTGCCAGCAGTATCCTGACAGGGGGCTCCTATGGCTACACCTTC
TRBJ2-1 14 TRBV10-3 many NA CAISETTGYNEQFF TGTGCCATCAGTGAGACGACAGGTTACAATGAGCAGTTCTTC
TRBJ2-2 14 TRBV7-2 many TRBD2 CASSVGGVTGELFF TGTGCCAGCAGCGTGGGAGGGGTGACCGGGGAGCTGTTTTTT
TRBJ2-5 11 TRBV6-5 NA NA CASRNQETQYF TGTGCCAGCAGAAATCAAGAGACCCAGTACTTC
TRBJ2-3 14 TRBV2 NA TRBD2 CARAFSGVGDTQYF TGTGCCAGAGCCTTTAGCGGGGTCGGAGATACGCAGTATTTT
TRBJ2-2 16 TRBV7-9 few NA CASSQPRGTETGELFF TGTGCCAGCAGCCAACCCCGGGGGACAGAGACCGGGGAGCTGTTTTTT
TRBJ1-1 15 TRBV9 many NA CASSGIRSLGTEAFF TGTGCCAGCAGCGGAATTCGGTCCCTGGGCACTGAAGCTTTCTTT
TRBJ2-3 16 TRBV2 few NA CASSLRLESSTDTQYF TGTGCCAGCAGCCTACGACTAGAATCTAGCACAGATACGCAGTATTTT
TRBJ2-2 14 TRBV29-1 many NA CSVKGVMNTGELFF TGCAGCGTTAAGGGGGTTATGAACACCGGGGAGCTGTTTTTT
TRBJ1-1 11 TRBV3-1 NA NA CASSQGQQAFF TGTGCCAGCAGCCAAGGACAGCAAGCTTTCTTT
TRBJ2-1 16 TRBV4-2 NA TRBD2 CASSRNTGTSYNEQFF TGTGCCAGCAGCCGGAATACCGGGACTAGTTATAATGAGCAGTTCTTC
TRBJ2-2 16 TRBV5-8 NA NA CASSLIDSSNTGELFF TGTGCCAGCAGCTTGATAGACAGCTCTAACACCGGGGAGCTGTTTTTT
TRBJ1-2 12 TRBV6-2/TRBV6-3 few NA CASSWKDYGYTF TGTGCCAGCAGTTGGAAGGACTATGGCTACACCTTC
TRBJ2-5 15 TRBV5-1 few NA CASSLEGRQGETQYF TGCGCCAGCAGCTTGGAGGGCCGGCAGGGAGAGACCCAGTACTTC